What follows are 11 T cell receptor beta chains derived from one specimen sequenced in a study of neurological immune-mediated disorders. MiXCR, applied by TCRdb to the 5' RACE reads, yields one record per CDR3 protein. The sample carries 30,000 to 45,000 distinct CDR3 sequences, approximately 10% recorded once. Sequencing was done on a sample of CD4+ T cells from blood. The receptors shown here come from a woman in her thirties with HTLV-1-associated myelopathy (HAM/TSP).

In this sample, this clonotype turned up many times. The chain couples TRBV30 to TRBJ2-1; 8 nucleotides match TRBD2. Unmatched junction bases numbered 11, after V lost 3 bases and J lost 4 bases. This CDR3 spans 16 amino acids. The germline V gene has CDR1 GTSNPN and CDR2 SVGIG (reference sequence). The CDR3 bases are TGTGCCTGGAGCCAGGCGGCGGGGGGACTGTACAATGAGCAGTTCTTC. This encodes CAWSQAAGGLYNEQFF.

This clonotype was detected many times. The chain joins TRBV3-1 to TRBJ1-1, with TRBD1 identical over 7 bases. CDR1 and CDR2 (germline): LGHDT, YNNKEL (reference sequence). V was clipped by 5 bases and J by 6 bases; unmatched bases: 12. The CDR3 covers 15 residues. The CDR3 here is CASSDRVAGGAEAFF. DNA for the CDR3: TGTGCCAGCAGCGACAGGGTCGCGGGAGGTGCTGAAGCTTTCTTT.

This chain connects TRBV5-1 to TRBJ1-1; no definite D call. CDR3 length: 14 amino acids. CDR1 SGHRS and CDR2 YFSETQ come from the germline V gene. Trimming stripped 1 base from V and 1 base from J, with 8 bases between. Here the CDR3 reads CASSLKSGNTEAFF. The CDR3 bases are TGCGCCAGCAGCTTGAAAAGCGGGAACACTGAAGCTTTCTTT.

This clonotype was seen many times. The chain joins TRBV5-6 to TRBJ1-6; D ambiguous. CDR1 is SGHDT and CDR2 is YYEEEE in the germline V gene. This CDR3 contains 16 residues. Trimming shortened V by 1 base and J by 0 bases, and 8 bases separated the two germline ends. CDR3 in DNA: TGTGCCAGCAGCTTGTTTGGAAGCTCCTATAATTCACCCCTCCACTTT. Its protein product is CASSLFGSSYNSPLHF. The variable domain in full, with the rest retrieved from reference TRBV5-6 and TRBJ1-6, is DAGVTQSPTHLIKTRGQQVTLRCSPKSGHDTVSWYQQALGQGPQFIFQYYEEEERQRGNFPDRFSGHQFPNYSSELNVNALLLGDSALYLCASSLFGSSYNSPLHFGNGTRLTVT.

This clonotype qualifies as medium-sized (0.01 to 0.1%). The rearrangement links TRBV20-1 to TRBJ2-1, with 11 nucleotides matching TRBD2. With V trimmed by 0 bases and J by 8 bases, 6 bases remained unmatched. The CDR3 runs to 15 residues. Per germline, CDR1 DFQATT and CDR2 SNEGSKA (reference sequence). The DNA for the CDR3 is TGCAGTGCTAGAGATTCTAGCGGGGGGCCCGATGAGCAGTTCTTC. Its translation is CSARDSSGGPDEQFF.

This clonotype was observed many times. Here the CDR3 reads CASSPGTSPGEQYF. The CDR3 region has the DNA TGTGCCAGCAGCCCTGGGACATCCCCTGGGGAGCAGTACTTC. V usage is TRBV3-1 and J usage is TRBJ2-7, with a tentative D call TRBD1 (6 bases). In germline, CDR1 is LGHDT, CDR2 YNNKEL (reference sequence). V lost 4 bases to trimming and J lost 7 bases, with 17 bases between them. This CDR3 has 14 amino acids.

This clonotype was counted ten times or more. The chain combines TRBV6-1 with TRBJ2-3; the D gene could be TRBD1 or TRBD2 (6 bases each). Trimming shortened V by 6 bases and J by 0 bases, and 16 bases separated the two germline ends. Germline V gives CDR1 MNHNS, CDR2 SASEGT. The CDR3 spans 16 residues. CDR3 nucleotides: TGTGCCAGCAGGAGCATGGGGGGCTTTAGCACAGATACGCAGTATTTT. Translated, it gives CASRSMGGFSTDTQYF.

This clonotype was picked up many times. The J gene is TRBJ2-2, the V gene TRBV5-5; no clear D gene. This CDR3 has 13 amino acids. V lost 1 base to trimming and J lost 8 bases, with 9 bases between them. Germline V gene sequence: CDR1 SGHKS, CDR2 YYEKEE (reference sequence). The CDR3: CASSLTSQGELFF. Here the CDR3 DNA reads TGTGCCAGCAGCTTGACCTCGCAGGGGGAGCTGTTTTTT.

As for this clonotype: One end of the junction fails to match germline, which may point to a read error. The V gene is TRBV10-3, the J gene TRBJ2-1; 8 nucleotides align to TRBD1. CDR1 is ENHRY and CDR2 is SYGVKD in the germline V gene. The CDR3 is made up of 17 amino acids. This CDR3 reads CAISESIQGQANNEQFF. As DNA, the CDR3 is TGTGCCATCAGTGAGTCGATACAGGGACAGGCAAACAATGAGCAATTCTTC.

This clonotype has a count of ten or more. The chain carries TRBV5-1 and TRBJ2-5, with a weak D call TRBD1 (5 bases). CDR1 SGHRS and CDR2 YFSETQ come from the germline V gene. Trimming left V 2 bases short and J 2 bases short, with 10 bases between. The CDR3 loop spans 14 amino acids. The CDR3, as DNA: TGCGCCAGCAGCTTCGCTGGGGCTCAAGAGACCCAGTACTTC. Translated, it gives CASSFAGAQETQYF. Looking up the rest from reference TRBV5-1 and TRBJ2-5 gives the full variable domain: KAGVTQTPRYLIKTRGQQVTLSCSPISGHRSVSWYQQTPGQGLQFLFEYFSETQRNKGNFPGRFSGRQFSNSRSEMNVSTLELGDSALYLCASSFAGAQETQYFGPGTRLLVL.

This clonotype was detected many times. The genes are TRBV5-1 and TRBJ1-4; TRBD1 aligns across 9 bases. This CDR3 has 14 residues. The ends lost 4 bases at V and 8 bases at J; junction bases unmatched: 6. Germline V gene sequence: CDR1 SGHRS, CDR2 YFSETQ. CDR3 protein: CASSPGQGNEKLFF. CDR3 sequence (DNA): TGCGCCAGCAGCCCGGGACAGGGAAACGAAAAACTGTTTTTT.